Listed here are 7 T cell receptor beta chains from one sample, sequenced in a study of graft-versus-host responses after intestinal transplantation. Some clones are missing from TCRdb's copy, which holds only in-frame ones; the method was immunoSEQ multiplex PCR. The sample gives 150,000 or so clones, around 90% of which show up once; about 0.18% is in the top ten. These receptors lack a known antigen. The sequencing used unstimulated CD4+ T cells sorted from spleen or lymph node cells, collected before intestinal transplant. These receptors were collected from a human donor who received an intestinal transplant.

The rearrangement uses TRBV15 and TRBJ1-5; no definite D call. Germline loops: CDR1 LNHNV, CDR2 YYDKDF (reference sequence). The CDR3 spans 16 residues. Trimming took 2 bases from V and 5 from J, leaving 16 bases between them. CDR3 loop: CATSRYGLGDYQPQHF. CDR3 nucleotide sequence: TGTGCCACCAGCAGATATGGACTGGGCGATTATCAGCCCCAGCATTTT.

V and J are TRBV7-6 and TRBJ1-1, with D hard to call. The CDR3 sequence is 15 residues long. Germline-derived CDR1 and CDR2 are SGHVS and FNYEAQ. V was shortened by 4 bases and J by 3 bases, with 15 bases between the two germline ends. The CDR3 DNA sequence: TGTGCCAGCAGCTCCAAGCGGGGAGAGTACACTGAAGCTTTCTTT. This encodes CASSSKRGEYTEAFF.

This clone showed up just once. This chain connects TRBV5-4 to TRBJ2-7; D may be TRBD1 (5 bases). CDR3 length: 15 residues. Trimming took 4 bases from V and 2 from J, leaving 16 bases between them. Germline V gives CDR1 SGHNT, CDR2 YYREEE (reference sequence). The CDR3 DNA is TGTGCCAGCAGCGCGCTCCGGACACCGACCTACGAGCAGTACTTC. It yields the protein CASSALRTPTYEQYF.

CDR3 sequence: CASSLGTGSTYEQYF. CDR3 DNA sequence: TGTGCCAGCTCACTTGGGACAGGGTCTACCTACGAGCAGTACTTC. This rearrangement joins TRBV18 to TRBJ2-7, with 9 positions matching TRBD1. The germline CDR1 and CDR2 sequences are KGHSH and LQKENI. The V segment lost 4 bases and the J segment 2 bases; nucleotides outside the gene matches: 6. The CDR3 spans 15 residues.

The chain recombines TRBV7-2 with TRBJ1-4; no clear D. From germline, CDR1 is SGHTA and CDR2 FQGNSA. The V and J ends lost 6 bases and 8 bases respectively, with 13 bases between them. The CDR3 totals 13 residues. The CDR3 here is CASRPPIGEKLFF. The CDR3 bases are TGTGCCAGCAGACCCCCGATCGGGGAAAAACTGTTTTTT.

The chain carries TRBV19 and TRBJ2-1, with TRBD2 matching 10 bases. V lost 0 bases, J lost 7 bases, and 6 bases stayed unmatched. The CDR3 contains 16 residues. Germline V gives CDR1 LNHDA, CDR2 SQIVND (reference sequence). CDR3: CASSIEAASGSNEQFF. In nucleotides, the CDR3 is TGTGCCAGTAGTATAGAAGCGGCTAGCGGGAGTAATGAGCAGTTCTTC. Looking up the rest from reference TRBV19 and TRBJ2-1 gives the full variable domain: DGGITQSPKYLFRKEGQNVTLSCEQNLNHDAMYWYRQDPGQGLRLIYYSQIVNDFQKGDIAEGYSVSREKKESFPLTVTSAQKNPTAFYLCASSIEAASGSNEQFFGPGTRLTVL.

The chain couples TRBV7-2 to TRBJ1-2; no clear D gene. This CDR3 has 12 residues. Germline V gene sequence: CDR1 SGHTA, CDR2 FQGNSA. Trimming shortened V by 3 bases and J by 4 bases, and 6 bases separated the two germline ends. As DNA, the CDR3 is TGTGCCAGCAGCTTGAGAGGCTATGGCTACACCTTC. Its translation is CASSLRGYGYTF.